Each of the 5 T cell receptor beta chains below was sequenced from the same sample in a study of cytomegalovirus exposure and HLA in healthy donors. The primer mix had 60 Vbeta and 13 Jbeta primers. Assay used: immunoSEQ multiplex PCR; TCRdb lists only in-frame clones, some missing. Recorded for this sample: fewer than 150,000 clones. The sample taken for sequencing was PBMCs. These receptors were obtained from a woman aged 55-70 years in good health and CMV-seronegative.

This chain links TRBV9 with TRBJ2-2; D unresolved. Germline V gives CDR1 SGDLS, CDR2 YYNGEE. The V gene lost 1 base and the J gene lost 5 bases, with 6 bases spanning the gap. The CDR3 has 13 amino acids. The CDR3 reads CASSVPRTGELFF. The CDR3 DNA reads as TGTGCCAGCAGCGTACCCAGGACCGGGGAGCTGTTTTTT.

This chain joins TRBV28 and TRBJ1-5, with D perhaps matching TRBD1 (6 bases). CDR3 length equals 13 residues. Trimming took off 7 bases at V and 6 bases at J, with 13 bases between the two ends. CDR1 is MDHEN, CDR2 SYDVKM, per germline. For the CDR3, the DNA is TGTGCCAGCACCGGAACAGGGACTCAGCCCCAGCATTTT. Encoded protein: CASTGTGTQPQHF.

This chain uses TRBV6-5 with TRBJ1-4; 10 positions match TRBD1. J was trimmed by 5 bases and V by 0 bases; bases with no gene match: 3. The length of the CDR3 is 16 residues. Germline-derived CDR1 and CDR2 are MNHEY and SVGAGI. CDR3 sequence: CASSYSGTGANEKLFF. The CDR3 DNA is TGTGCCAGCAGTTACTCCGGGACAGGGGCAAATGAAAAACTGTTTTTT.

This chain joins TRBV5-6 and TRBJ1-1; perhaps TRBD1 as D (5 bases). V was cut by 1 base and J by 1 base, with 8 bases left in between. The germline gives CDR1 SGHDT, CDR2 YYEEEE. This CDR3 spans 14 amino acids. The CDR3 sequence: CASSLRGKNTEAFF. DNA for the CDR3: TGTGCCAGCAGCTTGAGGGGAAAGAACACTGAAGCTTTCTTT.

The gene calls are TRBV5-1 and TRBJ1-2, with no clear D. Germline V gives CDR1 SGHRS, CDR2 YFSETQ. The CDR3 runs to 15 residues. V was shortened by 3 bases and J by 8 bases, with 20 bases between the two germline ends. CDR3 protein: CASSSGGSQLTGYTF. CDR3 bases: TGCGCCAGCAGCTCTGGAGGCAGCCAACTAACGGGCTACACCTTC.